This is a list of T cell receptor beta chains from one sample in a study of T cell repertoires in cytomegalovirus infection. Their antigen targets remain unknown. TCRdb used MiXCR to reprocess the reads, holding one entry per CDR3 protein. The sample includes roughly 80,000 distinct CDR3 sequences, roughly 39% of them seen just once. The sequences come from CD8+ T cells from cultured PBMCs, collected from culture after CMV antigen stimulation. The receptors come from a human donor in good health (CMV status not recorded). Some clones in this sample may be carry-over from other donors' samples. The CDR3 runs from the conserved cysteine through the conserved F or W. The D gene is left open where the match is weak. Not every row has a clone size; where given, it reads once, few, many or a size class.

length: 15
V: TRBV12-5
D: TRBD1
size: -
J: TRBJ1-1
DNA: TGTGCTAGTGGTTCGGAACAGGGGTTGGTACCGGAAGCTTTCTTT
CDR3: CASGSEQGLVPEAFF

length: 17
V: TRBV6-5
D: TRBD2
size: -
J: TRBJ2-3
DNA: TGTGCCAGCAGTTACCTGACTAGCGGGGGGCCAGCAGATACGCAGTATTTT
CDR3: CASSYLTSGGPADTQYF

length: 15
V: TRBV4-3
D: -
size: few
J: TRBJ2-6
DNA: TGCGCCAGCAGCCAAGCCACTGGGGGGGCCAACGTCCTGACTTTC
CDR3: CASSQATGGANVLTF

length: 15
V: TRBV7-9
D: TRBD1
size: -
J: TRBJ2-4
DNA: TGTGCCAGCAGCTTAGCCTCCCCAGGACAGGGGTTTTGGTACTTC
CDR3: CASSLASPGQGFWYF

length: 16
V: TRBV7-2
D: TRBD1
size: many
J: TRBJ2-5
DNA: TGTGCCAGCAGCTCCCATGGCAGGGGGATTGGCGAGACCCAGTACTTC
CDR3: CASSSHGRGIGETQYF

length: 14
V: TRBV20-1
D: TRBD2
size: -
J: TRBJ2-7
DNA: TGCAGTGCTAGAGATCGCGGGGGGGGCTACGAGCAGTACTTC
CDR3: CSARDRGGGYEQYF

length: 15
V: TRBV13
D: -
size: -
J: TRBJ2-5
DNA: TGTGCCAGCAGCTCCGCGCAGGGGGGGCAAGAGACCCAGTACTTC
CDR3: CASSSAQGGQETQYF

length: 14
V: TRBV6-1
D: TRBD1
size: -
J: TRBJ2-7
DNA: TGTGCCAGCAGAAACAGGGGAGTTTCCTACGAGCAGTACTTC
CDR3: CASRNRGVSYEQYF

length: 20
V: TRBV19
D: TRBD1
size: -
J: TRBJ2-2
DNA: TGTGCCAGCCGACCCGGCCGGGACAGGATATTGGGACTTTACACCGGGGAGCTGTTTTTT
CDR3: CASRPGRDRILGLYTGELFF

length: 18
V: TRBV5-1
D: TRBD1
size: few
J: TRBJ2-1
DNA: TGCGCCAGCAGCTTGTCACCCGGGACAGACCCCGGGTACAATGAGCAGTTCTTC
CDR3: CASSLSPGTDPGYNEQFF

length: 15
V: TRBV7-9
D: -
size: -
J: TRBJ2-7
DNA: TGTGCCAGCAGCTTAGTCACGGGGAATTGGAACGAGCAGTACTTC
CDR3: CASSLVTGNWNEQYF

length: 13
V: TRBV7-6
D: -
size: many
J: TRBJ2-2
DNA: TGTGCCAGCAGCTTCGGCGGGTCCGGGGAGCTGTTTTTT
CDR3: CASSFGGSGELFF

length: 15
V: TRBV20-1
D: -
size: -
J: TRBJ2-7
DNA: TGCAGTGCTAGAGAGGGGCTCCTAAGCTCCTACGAGCAGTACTTC
CDR3: CSAREGLLSSYEQYF

length: 16
V: TRBV4-3
D: TRBD1
size: -
J: TRBJ1-2
DNA: TGCGCCAGCAGCCAAGATCGACAGGGTCTAGGCTATGGCTACACCTTC
CDR3: CASSQDRQGLGYGYTF

length: 16
V: TRBV27
D: -
size: many
J: TRBJ2-1
DNA: TGTGCCAGCCGACGTGGAGGCAGGAGCTCCTACAATGAGCAGTTCTTC
CDR3: CASRRGGRSSYNEQFF

length: 13
V: TRBV28
D: -
size: many
J: TRBJ2-1
DNA: TGTGCCTCTATCGGCAGAGAAAACAATGAGCAGTTCTTC
CDR3: CASIGRENNEQFF

length: 15
V: TRBV7-9
D: TRBD1
size: -
J: TRBJ1-2
DNA: TGTGCCAGCAGCTCAAGCGACAGGGCGGGGTATGGCTACACCTTC
CDR3: CASSSSDRAGYGYTF

length: 13
V: TRBV12-3/TRBV12-4
D: -
size: -
J: TRBJ1-4
DNA: TGTGCCAGCAGTTTATACGGGGGTGAAAAACTGTTTTTT
CDR3: CASSLYGGEKLFF

length: 17
V: TRBV11-2
D: TRBD2
size: -
J: TRBJ2-5
DNA: TGTGCCAGCAGCTTCTCAAGACTAGCGGGGGCGGAGGAGACCCAGTACTTC
CDR3: CASSFSRLAGAEETQYF

length: 15
V: TRBV12-3/TRBV12-4
D: -
size: few
J: TRBJ2-3
DNA: TGTGCCAGCAGTTTAGGTTCGCTACTCACAGATACGCAGTATTTT
CDR3: CASSLGSLLTDTQYF

length: 15
V: TRBV15
D: -
size: few
J: TRBJ2-3
DNA: TGTGCCACCAGGACTCGACAGGACAGCACAGATACGCAGTATTTT
CDR3: CATRTRQDSTDTQYF

length: 15
V: TRBV7-2
D: -
size: few
J: TRBJ1-5
DNA: TGTGCCAGCAGCTTAGCCAACACCCCATATCAGCCCCAGCATTTT
CDR3: CASSLANTPYQPQHF

length: 13
V: TRBV28
D: -
size: -
J: TRBJ1-5
DNA: TGTGCCAGCAGTTGGGACGGAGAAAGTCCCCAGCATTTT
CDR3: CASSWDGESPQHF

length: 15
V: TRBV7-2
D: TRBD2
size: many
J: TRBJ2-5
DNA: TGTGCCAGCAGTCCGGGGGGTAGGAGCCGGGAGACCCAGTACTTC
CDR3: CASSPGGRSRETQYF

length: 14
V: TRBV2
D: -
size: -
J: TRBJ1-6
DNA: TGTGCCAGCAAATGGGGGGACTATAATTCACCCCTCCACTTT
CDR3: CASKWGDYNSPLHF

length: 16
V: TRBV7-9
D: -
size: -
J: TRBJ1-1
DNA: TGTGCCAGCAGCCCCCCGAGGCAGGGTTTGAACACTGAAGCTTTCTTT
CDR3: CASSPPRQGLNTEAFF

length: 16
V: TRBV7-9
D: -
size: -
J: TRBJ2-7
DNA: TGTGCCAGCAGCTTCCCTGGGGACGTCCCTTCCTACGAGCAGTACTTC
CDR3: CASSFPGDVPSYEQYF

length: 21
V: TRBV12-3/TRBV12-4
D: TRBD2
size: -
J: TRBJ2-7
DNA: TGTGCCAGCAGCCGAGGAACCGGGACTAGCGGGGGTCTACCTTACTCCTACGAGCAGTACTTC
CDR3: CASSRGTGTSGGLPYSYEQYF